What follows are 21 T cell receptor beta chains derived from one specimen sequenced in a study of blood T cell repertoires in COVID-19. TCRdb's copy holds only in-frame clones and misses some; the assay was immunoSEQ multiplex PCR. In the table there are hundreds of thousands of clones, around 84% of which are singletons. Sequencing was carried out using PBMCs or T cells enriched from blood (not recorded which). All receptors come from a woman between 35 and 50 years old with acute COVID-19.

This clone has only one observation. This rearrangement joins TRBV2 to TRBJ1-6; D is possibly TRBD1 (6 bases). There are 14 residues in the CDR3. Germline CDR1 and CDR2: SNHLY and FYNNEI. V was pared by 7 bases and J by 11 bases, with 18 bases between. The CDR3 nucleotides read TGTGCCAGCAACCTGGGACAATCCTATGCACCCCTCCACTTT. Amino acids: CASNLGQSYAPLHF.

The V gene is TRBV27, the J gene TRBJ2-2; 8 bases are shared with TRBD1. This CDR3 contains 16 residues. From germline, CDR1 is MNHEY and CDR2 SMNVEV (reference sequence). V lost 5 bases to trimming and J lost 0 bases; unmatched junction nucleotides: 5. Here the CDR3 reads CASSTHRGSNTGELFF. CDR3 bases: TGTGCCAGCAGTACCCACAGGGGGTCGAACACCGGGGAGCTGTTTTTT.

The V call is TRBV11-2, the J call TRBJ1-3, with D hard to call. Deletions cut 1 base from V and 0 bases from J, with 10 bases between. This CDR3 has 16 residues. Germline V CDR1 and CDR2: SGHAT, FQNNGV. The CDR3 sequence: CASSLVAGYSGNTIYF. Here the CDR3 DNA reads TGTGCCAGCAGCTTAGTTGCCGGTTACTCTGGAAACACCATATATTTT.

This chain joins TRBV5-1 and TRBJ1-1; D is perhaps TRBD1 (5 bases). This CDR3 has 13 amino acids. The germline CDR1 and CDR2 sequences are SGHRS and YFSETQ. V was clipped by 4 bases and J by 7 bases, with 14 bases between them. The CDR3 bases are TGCGCCAGCAGCCTGATTCAGGGAGGTGAAGCTTTCTTT. This gives the protein CASSLIQGGEAFF.

The chain couples TRBV6-6 to TRBJ2-3; 11 bases match TRBD1. V shed 6 bases, J shed 6 bases, and the junction held 5 bases outside the gene matches. There are 14 residues in the CDR3. From germline, CDR1 is MNHNY and CDR2 SVGAGI (reference sequence). The CDR3 nucleotides read TGTGCCAGCAGAGGACAGGGGGCCTTTGATACGCAGTATTTT. Its translation is CASRGQGAFDTQYF.

This chain joins TRBV19 and TRBJ1-5, with D perhaps TRBD1 (5 bases). V was pared by 5 bases and J by 2 bases, with 16 bases between. Looked up from germline, CDR1 is LNHDA and CDR2 is SQIVND (reference sequence). This CDR3 comprises 16 residues. CDR3 protein: CASSSNRNTGNQPQHF. The CDR3 bases are TGTGCCAGTAGTTCTAACAGGAATACTGGCAATCAGCCCCAGCATTTT.

This sequence joins TRBV2 and TRBJ1-3; possibly TRBD1 for D (5 bases). Germline values: CDR1 SNHLY, CDR2 FYNNEI. V gave up 3 bases and J gave up 4 bases, with 13 bases separating them. The CDR3 loop spans 15 amino acids. CDR3: CASSDMGPGGNTIYF. The CDR3 nucleotides are TGTGCCAGCAGTGATATGGGGCCTGGCGGAAACACCATATATTTT.

The count of this clone is one. This chain links TRBV5-5 with TRBJ1-5; D remains unclear. The V and J ends lost 0 bases and 7 bases respectively, with 20 bases between them. CDR3 length: 17 residues. Germline values: CDR1 SGHKS, CDR2 YYEKEE (reference sequence). The CDR3 coding sequence is TGTGCCAGCAGCTTGGCCCCCCGTGTCCGGCGGGAACAGCCCCAGCATTTT. It encodes CASSLAPRVRREQPQHF.

V is TRBV3-1 (or the pseudogene TRBV3-2) and J is TRBJ2-7, with 7 bases that match TRBD2. The length of the CDR3 is 14 residues. Germline V gene data show CDR1 as LGHDT and CDR2 as YNNKEL (reference sequence). Trimming removed 1 base from V and 6 bases from J; junction bases left unmatched: 6. This chain's CDR3 is CASSQGTRGSEQYF. CDR3 nucleotides: TGTGCCAGCAGCCAAGGGACTAGAGGCTCCGAGCAGTACTTC.

The chain has TRBV4-2 and TRBJ2-7, with 10 bases matching TRBD2. The CDR3 is made up of 15 amino acids. Germline V gene lookup returns CDR1 LGHNA and CDR2 YNFKEQ. Trimming at V came to 3 bases and at J to 4 bases, leaving 6 bases not matched to a gene. DNA for the CDR3: TGTGCCAGCAGCCAGACAAGCGGGGGGGCTTACGAGCAGTACTTC. Encoded protein: CASSQTSGGAYEQYF.

The chain recombines TRBV7-9 with TRBJ1-2; 9 bases agree with TRBD1. The junction had 6 bases not matched to a gene; V was cut back by 5 bases and J by 8 bases. Germline CDR1 is SEHNR and CDR2 is FQNEAQ (reference sequence). The CDR3 contains 13 residues. The CDR3 coding sequence is TGTGCCAGCAGCACAACAGGGGGCCGAGGCTACACCTTC. Translating gives CASSTTGGRGYTF. Based on the CDR3 plus reference TRBV7-9 and TRBJ1-2, the full variable domain is DTGVSQNPRHKITKRGQNVTFRCDPISEHNRLYWYRQTLGQGPEFLTYFQNEAQLEKSRLLSDRFSAERPKGSFSTLEIQRTEQGDSAMYLCASSTTGGRGYTFGSGTRLTVV.

This clone was observed a single time. This sequence joins TRBV6-2 or TRBV6-3 and TRBJ2-1; D possibly corresponds to TRBD2 (6 bases). The CDR3 is 11 amino acids. Germline V lookup: CDR1 MNHEY, CDR2 SVGEGT. Trimming cost V 2 bases and J 12 bases, with 8 bases left between them. CDR3 loop: CASSYGGLQFF. CDR3 sequence (DNA): TGTGCCAGCAGTTACGGGGGGTTGCAGTTCTTC.

A few counts support this clone. The gene calls are TRBV4-1 and TRBJ1-5; D is perhaps TRBD1 (5 bases). The V gene lost 0 bases and the J gene lost 6 bases, with 15 bases spanning the gap. CDR3 length: 16 residues. Germline-derived CDR1 and CDR2 are MGHRA and YSYEKL. In nucleotides, the CDR3 is TGCGCCAGCAGCCAAGACCGACCGGGGGGAGGTCAGCCCCAGCATTTT. Protein product: CASSQDRPGGGQPQHF.

This chain uses TRBV30 with TRBJ2-2; TRBD2 is a possible D gene (6 bases). CDR3 length: 16 residues. Germline CDR1 reads GTSNPN; CDR2 reads SVGIG (reference sequence). Deletions cut 3 bases from V and 5 bases from J, with 19 bases between. The CDR3 DNA reads as TGTGCCTGGAGGCCCGATGCGGGGTTTGATACCGGGGAGCTGTTTTTT. It translates to CAWRPDAGFDTGELFF.

The chain links TRBV29-1 to TRBJ1-2; D not certain. Per the germline V gene, CDR1 is SQVTM and CDR2 is ANQGSEA. With 5 bases removed from V and 14 bases from J, the gap between germline ends came to 9 bases. The CDR3 sequence is 8 residues long. The CDR3: CSVPPHTF. In nucleotides, the CDR3 is TGCAGCGTTCCCCCCCATACCTTC.

CDR3 protein: CASSPGQGTENSPLHF. Here the CDR3 DNA reads TGTGCCAGCAGCCCCGGACAGGGAACGGAGAATTCACCCCTCCACTTT. The rearrangement uses TRBV7-6 and TRBJ1-6; 8 positions agree with TRBD1. Looked up from germline, CDR1 is SGHVS and CDR2 is FNYEAQ. The V segment lost 5 bases and the J segment 7 bases; nucleotides outside the gene matches: 10. This CDR3 comprises 16 residues.

The chain has TRBV28 and TRBJ1-5, with D uncertain. The CDR3 runs 15 residues. Germline V gene sequence: CDR1 MDHEN, CDR2 SYDVKM. Between the trimmed V and J ends, which lost 7 bases and 0 bases, there was a span of 13 bases. The CDR3, as DNA: TGTGCCAGCACCAGCCACAGCGGTAGCAATCAGCCCCAGCATTTT. Amino acids: CASTSHSGSNQPQHF.

This sequence joins TRBV11-3 and TRBJ2-3; 7 nucleotides line up with TRBD2. CDR1 and CDR2 (germline): SGHNT, YENEEA. The CDR3 consists of 16 residues. V trimming: 1 base; J trimming: 0 bases; junction bases outside the gene matches: 4. The CDR3 spells CASSLGLARSTDTQYF. CDR3 coding DNA: TGTGCCAGCAGCTTAGGACTAGCTAGAAGCACAGATACGCAGTATTTT.

The V call is TRBV28, the J call TRBJ1-1, with D possibly TRBD1 on 5 matching bases. CDR1 is MDHEN and CDR2 is SYDVKM in the germline V gene. The V end lost 6 bases, the J end lost 7 bases, and 15 bases lay between the germline ends. The length of the CDR3 is 13 residues. Here the CDR3 DNA reads TGTGCCAGCAGGGCAAGGGGTTTCAGTGAAGCTTTCTTT. It codes for CASRARGFSEAFF.

V gene TRBV19 combines with J gene TRBJ2-1, with 9 nucleotides matching TRBD1. Looked up from germline, CDR1 is LNHDA and CDR2 is SQIVND (reference sequence). V was clipped by 0 bases and J by 7 bases; unmatched bases: 4. The CDR3 sequence is 15 residues long. CDR3 bases: TGTGCCAGTAGTATAGAGTCGACAGGGGGAAATGAGCAGTTCTTC. It yields the protein CASSIESTGGNEQFF.

In DNA form, the CDR3 reads TGTGCCAGCAGCTTAGTTAGGGGGCGAGGCACTGAAGCTTTCTTT. Residues: CASSLVRGRGTEAFF. J is TRBJ1-1 and V is TRBV7-2; 7 positions agree with TRBD1. After removal of 1 base from V and 4 bases from J, the junction contained 6 bases not matched to a gene. Germline CDR1 and CDR2: SGHTA and FQGNSA. The CDR3 is 15 amino acids. Based on the CDR3 plus reference TRBV7-2 and TRBJ1-1, the full variable domain is GAGVSQSPSNKVTEKGKDVELRCDPISGHTALYWYRQSLGQGLEFLIYFQGNSAPDKSGLPSDRFSAERTGGSVSTLTIQRTQQEDSAVYLCASSLVRGRGTEAFFGQGTRLTVV.